A selection of T cell receptor beta chains follows, all from one sample in a study of T cells after yellow fever vaccination. TCRdb itself ran the 5' RACE reads through MiXCR, one entry per CDR3 protein. The table records about 370,000 distinct CDR3 sequences, roughly 12% of them present only once. The specimen was PBMCs, collected on the day of the first yellow fever vaccination. These receptors all stem from a man aged 18 to 30 who received the YFV17D yellow fever vaccine. Each CDR3 is given with its conserved first and last residue. The order of the fields is J gene, clone size, D gene, V gene, CDR3 DNA, CDR3 protein. D genes are given only for firm matches. Not all rows give a size; the values are once, few, many and, for expanded clones, a class.

>TRBJ2-3|-|-|TRBV5-1
TGCGCCAGCAGCCCCCCCGGGGTAAGCACAGATACGCAGTATTTT
CASSPPGVSTDTQYF
>TRBJ1-4|few|-|TRBV7-9
TGTGCCAGCAGCTCCCACCCAGGAACTAATGAAAAACTGTTTTTT
CASSSHPGTNEKLFF
>TRBJ1-6|-|TRBD1|TRBV6-2/TRBV6-3
TGTGCCAGCAGTCTCGATCTTATATCGGGACAGGGCTCCTATAATTCACCCCTCCACTTT
CASSLDLISGQGSYNSPLHF
>TRBJ2-1|-|-|TRBV9
TGTGCCAGCAGCGCCCGTGGGGACACCTCCTACAATGAGCAGTTCTTC
CASSARGDTSYNEQFF
>TRBJ2-5|few|-|TRBV20-1
TGCAGTGCTAGAGATCGGGCACCTCGGGAGACCCAGTACTTC
CSARDRAPRETQYF
>TRBJ1-4|few|-|TRBV4-2
TGTGCCAGCAGCCAAGCCGGGACCTGGGGGGAAAAACTGTTTTTT
CASSQAGTWGEKLFF
>TRBJ1-3|-|-|TRBV5-1
TGCGCCAGCAGCTTGGACGCCACCTCTGGAAACACCATATATTTT
CASSLDATSGNTIYF
>TRBJ2-1|-|-|TRBV11-3
TGTGCCAGCAGCTTAGGGGGGGCAGAATACAATGAGCAGTTCTTC
CASSLGGAEYNEQFF
>TRBJ1-6|many|-|TRBV5-1
TGCGCCAGCAGCTTCGAGGTGGGGGCTGGTGGATCACCCCTCCACTTT
CASSFEVGAGGSPLHF
>TRBJ2-1|few|-|TRBV19
TGTGCCAGTAGTAGGCTTTCCAATGAGCAGTTCTTC
CASSRLSNEQFF
>TRBJ2-2|few|TRBD1|TRBV20-1
TGCAGTGCTAAGGACAGGGTAACCGGGGAGCTGTTTTTT
CSAKDRVTGELFF
>TRBJ2-7|many|-|TRBV9
TGTGCCAGCAGCGTAGAAAAGTTGGTCAGAGCCTACGAGCAGTACTTC
CASSVEKLVRAYEQYF
>TRBJ1-6|many|-|TRBV7-2
TGTGCCAGCAGCTTCACAGATAATTCACCCCTCCACTTT
CASSFTDNSPLHF
>TRBJ2-5|-|-|TRBV3-1
TGTGCCACCCAGAGGGGGGGCGTGGAGACCCAGTACTTC
CATQRGGVETQYF
>TRBJ1-6|-|TRBD1|TRBV10-2
TGCGCCAGCAGTTTCCTTCTCCGGGACAGGGATTCACCCCTCCACTTT
CASSFLLRDRDSPLHF
>TRBJ2-1|few|-|TRBV5-1
TGCGCCAGCAGCGACGGGCGGTCCCGGGATGAGCAGTTCTTC
CASSDGRSRDEQFF
>TRBJ2-1|many|-|TRBV19
TGTGCCAGTAGTAGACAGGTAAATGAGCAGTTCTTC
CASSRQVNEQFF